The rows below give T cell receptor beta chains drawn from one sample of a study of OX40 agonist ivuxolimab in advanced cancers. This table comes from immunoSEQ multiplex PCR, and its TCRdb copy is limited to in-frame clones, with some not included. Found here are roughly 80,000 clones, 75% to 90% of them singletons; the top ten hold under 2.5%. The material was CD4+ or CD8+ T cells sorted from blood, obtained in a trial of the OX40 agonist ivuxolimab. These receptors were taken from an adult with an advanced solid tumor such as melanoma, head and neck, liver or kidney cancer. Both conserved end residues are part of each CDR3. D genes are given only for firm matches. A row's size may be missing; if present it is once, few, many or a size class.

cdr3_aa	cdr3_nt	d_call	v_call	j_call	clone_size
CASSPTHSSYEQYF	TGTGCCAGCTCACCGACACATTCCTCCTACGAGCAGTACTTC	-	TRBV18	TRBJ2-7	-
CASSLYLAGGDTQYF	TGTGCCAGCAGCTTATACCTAGCGGGGGGAGATACGCAGTATTTT	TRBD2	TRBV7-3	TRBJ2-3	-
CASSEIGYGYTF	TGTGCCAGCAGTGAAATTGGGTATGGCTACACCTTC	-	TRBV6-1	TRBJ1-2	few
CAISESKRVRAGEDYEQYF	TGTGCCATCAGTGAGTCGAAGAGAGTTAGAGCGGGGGAGGATTACGAGCAGTACTTC	TRBD2	TRBV10-3	TRBJ2-7	once
CASSYAGSGSYNEQFF	TGTGCCAGCAGTTACGCCGGGAGCGGCTCCTACAATGAGCAGTTCTTC	-	TRBV6-5	TRBJ2-1	-
CASSVETGGSGYTF	TGTGCCAGCAGCGTAGAGACAGGGGGTAGTGGCTACACCTTC	TRBD1	TRBV9	TRBJ1-2	-
CASSYRAGASETQYF	TGTGCCAGCAGTTACAGGGCGGGAGCCTCAGAGACCCAGTACTTC	TRBD2	TRBV6-5	TRBJ2-5	few
CASRLRQPNEKLFF	TGTGCAAGTCGCTTAAGGCAGCCGAATGAAAAACTGTTTTTT	-	TRBV12-2	TRBJ1-4	-
CASSIEGTRANYGYTF	TGTGCCAGTAGTATAGAGGGGACAAGAGCTAACTATGGCTACACCTTC	-	TRBV19	TRBJ1-2	-
CASSIGGGAQYF	TGTGCCAGTAGTATTGGGGGAGGCGCGCAGTATTTT	-	TRBV19	TRBJ2-3	-
CAWAISGSNQPQHF	TGTGCCTGGGCTATCAGCGGGAGCAATCAGCCCCAGCATTTT	-	TRBV30	TRBJ1-5	few
CAISASGRPTDTQYF	TGTGCCATCAGTGCTAGCGGGAGGCCCACAGATACGCAGTATTTT	TRBD2	TRBV10-3	TRBJ2-3	-
CASSFPNRANTGELFF	TGTGCCAGCAGTTTCCCGAACAGAGCGAACACCGGGGAGCTGTTTTTT	-	TRBV7-9	TRBJ2-2	-
CASTRLGLNRNQPQHF	TGTGCCAGCACCAGGCTGGGGCTTAATCGCAATCAGCCCCAGCATTTT	-	TRBV28	TRBJ1-5	-
CASSQGQAGNEQFF	TGTGCCAGCAGTCAAGGACAGGCCGGAAATGAGCAGTTCTTC	TRBD1	TRBV7-6	TRBJ2-1	-
CASSLVLAGVGEQYF	TGTGCCAGCAGCTTGGTACTAGCGGGAGTAGGCGAGCAGTACTTC	TRBD2	TRBV5-8	TRBJ2-7	-
CASSLLGSGGYTF	TGTGCCAGCAGTTTATTGGGAAGTGGTGGCTACACCTTC	-	TRBV28	TRBJ1-2	-
CASSNLQRTAYNEQFF	TGTGCCAGCAGCAACCTCCAACGCACAGCTTACAATGAGCAGTTCTTC	-	TRBV5-6	TRBJ2-1	-
CASSRQGRYYGYTF	TGTGCCAGTAGTCGACAGGGGAGATACTATGGCTACACCTTC	TRBD1	TRBV19	TRBJ1-2	-
CALRPQGPGVDGNTIYF	TGCGCCCTTCGTCCGCAGGGGCCGGGTGTGGACGGAAACACCATATATTTT	-	TRBV23-1	TRBJ1-3	few
CASSYLRAYEQYF	TGTGCCAGCAGTTACCTCAGAGCCTACGAGCAGTACTTC	-	TRBV6-6	TRBJ2-7	-
CASSPVNSGNTIYF	TGCGCCAGCAGCCCCGTCAACTCTGGAAACACCATATATTTT	-	TRBV5-1	TRBJ1-3	once
CASSLRGLTLSYNEQFF	TGTGCCAGCAGTTTGCGGGGTCTGACGTTATCCTACAATGAGCAGTTCTTC	-	TRBV27	TRBJ2-1	-
CASSVSGDTQYF	TGTGCCAGCAGCGTTAGCGGAGATACGCAGTATTTT	-	TRBV9	TRBJ2-3	-
CATRQGLLTGELFF	TGTGCCACCAGACAGGGACTGCTAACCGGGGAGCTGTTTTTT	-	TRBV15	TRBJ2-2	once
CASKSPPGSTEAFF	TGTGCCAGCAAGTCTCCACCCGGCAGCACTGAAGCTTTCTTT	-	TRBV27	TRBJ1-1	-
CASSAIYGYTF	TGTGCCAGCAGCGCCATCTATGGCTACACCTTC	-	TRBV7-9	TRBJ1-2	-
CASSSGTSGQETQYF	TGCGCCAGCAGCTCCGGGACTAGTGGGCAAGAGACCCAGTACTTC	TRBD2	TRBV5-1	TRBJ2-5	once
CASSQDLQGPGSGNTIYF	TGTGCCAGCAGCCAAGATTTGCAGGGTCCAGGGTCAGGAAACACCATATATTTT	-	TRBV4-2	TRBJ1-3	-
CASHWDRASNTGELFF	TGTGCCAGCCACTGGGACAGGGCTTCGAACACCGGGGAGCTGTTTTTT	TRBD1	TRBV9	TRBJ2-2	-
CASSVEGSNEKLFF	TGTGCCAGCAGCGTAGAAGGCTCTAATGAAAAACTGTTTTTT	-	TRBV9	TRBJ1-4	once
CASRGEYGQYF	TGTGCCAGCAGAGGGGAGTACGGGCAGTACTTC	-	TRBV2	TRBJ2-7	once
CAWRPVGAGYNEQFF	TGTGCCTGGAGGCCCGTGGGGGCGGGTTACAATGAGCAGTTCTTC	-	TRBV30	TRBJ2-1	once
CASSSPANQHF	TGTGCCAGCAGCTCCCCAGCGAACCAGCATTTT	-	TRBV5-8	TRBJ1-5	-
CASSPGTYEQYF	TGTGCCAGCAGCCCAGGTACCTACGAGCAGTACTTC	-	TRBV7-8	TRBJ2-7	-
CASSPGLADQETQYF	TGTGCCAGCAGCCCCGGACTAGCGGATCAAGAGACCCAGTACTTC	TRBD2	TRBV7-3	TRBJ2-5	-
CASSSRGKETQYF	TGTGCCAGCAGCTCTAGGGGGAAAGAGACCCAGTACTTC	-	TRBV7-3	TRBJ2-5	-
CASSLGTSSETQYF	TGCGCCAGCAGCTTAGGGACTAGCAGTGAGACCCAGTACTTC	TRBD2	TRBV5-1	TRBJ2-5	-
CASSEARGTVVYF	TGTGCCAGCAGTGAAGCCCGAGGGACTGTGGTGTACTTC	-	TRBV2	TRBJ2-7	-
CSAPKETQYF	TGCAGTGCTCCCAAAGAGACCCAGTACTTC	-	TRBV20-1	TRBJ2-5	-
CASSGQAHGYTF	TGTGCCAGCAGTGGACAGGCCCATGGCTACACCTTC	TRBD1	TRBV6-6	TRBJ1-2	-
CASSVAVGVAGELFF	TGTGCCAGCAGCGTTGCGGTCGGGGTCGCCGGGGAGCTGTTTTTT	-	TRBV9	TRBJ2-2	-
CASSLARAGNTIYF	TGTGCCAGCAGCTTAGCCCGGGCTGGAAACACCATATATTTT	-	TRBV7-2	TRBJ1-3	-
CASSLEGRGDSPLHF	TGCGCCAGCAGCTTGGAAGGTAGGGGGGATTCACCCCTCCACTTT	-	TRBV5-1	TRBJ1-6	-
CASSRREGTYEQYF	TGTGCCAGCAGCCGACGTGAGGGGACCTACGAGCAGTACTTC	-	TRBV5-8	TRBJ2-7	-
CASSRSVGYNSPLHF	TGTGCCAGCAGTAGGTCGGTGGGGTATAATTCACCCCTCCACTTT	-	TRBV7-2	TRBJ1-6	few
CASSFKGRGHYGYTF	TGTGCCAGCAGTTTCAAAGGCAGGGGGCACTATGGCTACACCTTC	TRBD1	TRBV28	TRBJ1-2	-
CASSPQRASGSTGELFF	TGTGCCAGCTCACCACAGCGGGCTAGCGGGAGTACCGGGGAGCTGTTTTTT	TRBD2	TRBV18	TRBJ2-2	few
CASSLEGRTNTGELFF	TGCGCCAGCAGCTTGGAGGGGCGTACGAACACCGGGGAGCTGTTTTTT	-	TRBV5-1	TRBJ2-2	few
CASSQGGVSTDTQYF	TGTGCCAGCAGCCAAGGAGGGGTGAGCACAGATACGCAGTATTTT	-	TRBV4-2	TRBJ2-3	-
CASSLAGTENIQYF	TGTGCCAGCAGCTTAGCGGGGACAGAAAACATTCAGTACTTC	TRBD1	TRBV7-2	TRBJ2-4	-
CASSRDLAGINEQFF	TGCGCCAGCAGCCGAGACCTAGCGGGAATTAATGAGCAGTTCTTC	TRBD2	TRBV5-1	TRBJ2-1	-
CASSVAGGFSGNTIYF	TGTGCCAGCAGCGTGGCTGGGGGGTTCTCTGGAAACACCATATATTTT	-	TRBV9	TRBJ1-3	-
CATGLRYEQYF	TGTGCCACGGGACTAAGATACGAGCAGTACTTC	TRBD2	TRBV28	TRBJ2-7	-